This passage covers 28 T cell receptor beta chains from one sample sequenced in a study of blood T cell repertoires in COVID-19. The data were produced by immunoSEQ multiplex PCR, yet TCRdb's version contains in-frame clones alone and is incomplete. In the table there are under 250,000 clones, around four fifths of which are singletons. Specimen: peripheral blood. Receptors originate from a woman aged 55 to 70 who had recovered from COVID-19.

The chain carries TRBV11-2 and TRBJ2-3, with TRBD1 identical over 7 bases. In germline, CDR1 is SGHAT, CDR2 FQNNGV. The CDR3 length is 15 residues. V lost 2 bases to trimming and J lost 4 bases; unmatched junction nucleotides: 6. DNA of the CDR3: TGTGCCAGCAGCTTAACAGGGGTGGTCTCAGATACGCAGTATTTT. Translated: CASSLTGVVSDTQYF.

The chain couples TRBV19 to TRBJ1-5, with 7 bases fitting TRBD1. Germline CDR1 reads LNHDA; CDR2 reads SQIVND (reference sequence). CDR3 length equals 15 residues. V lost 11 bases to trimming and J lost 4 bases; unmatched junction nucleotides: 14. The CDR3 DNA is TGTGCCTCCCGACAGGGCGGTCAACCAAATCAGCCCCAGCATTTT. Translated: CASRQGGQPNQPQHF.

V gene TRBV14 combines with J gene TRBJ2-5; D is perhaps TRBD2 (6 bases). The germline gives CDR1 SGHDN, CDR2 FVKESK. The V gene lost 1 base and the J gene lost 4 bases, with 16 bases spanning the gap. This CDR3 region has 16 residues. The CDR3: CASSQVPGGFGETQYF. CDR3 DNA sequence: TGTGCCAGCAGCCAAGTTCCTGGAGGGTTCGGAGAGACCCAGTACTTC. Variable domain in full (rest from reference TRBV14 and TRBJ2-5): EAGVTQFPSHSVIEKGQTVTLRCDPISGHDNLYWYRRVMGKEIKFLLHFVKESKQDESGMPNNRFLAERTGGTYSTLKVQPAELEDSGVYFCASSQVPGGFGETQYFGPGTRLLVL.

The rearrangement joins TRBV2 to TRBJ1-2; TRBD1 might be the D (5 bases). V lost 0 bases and J lost 8, with 13 bases in between. The CDR3 has 14 residues. Germline CDR1 SNHLY, CDR2 FYNNEI. CDR3 nucleotides: TGTGCCAGCAGTGAAGCGCTTGCAGGGAGGGGCTACACCTTC. It encodes CASSEALAGRGYTF.

J is TRBJ1-6 and V is TRBV6-1; weak D call: TRBD1 (6 bases). This CDR3 is 17 amino acids long. Germline CDR1 and CDR2: MNHNS and SASEGT. Trimming removed 6 bases from V and 0 bases from J, with 15 bases in between. The CDR3 here is CASREHGGHSYNSPLHF. As DNA, the CDR3 is TGTGCCAGCAGGGAACACGGGGGGCACTCCTATAATTCACCCCTCCACTTT.

The count of this clone is one. The J gene is TRBJ2-7, the V gene TRBV4-3, with TRBD1 identical over 8 bases. Per germline, CDR1 LGHNA and CDR2 YSLEER. V lost 3 bases, J lost 5 bases, and 9 bases stayed unmatched. The CDR3 covers 15 residues. CDR3 coding DNA: TGCGCCAGCAGCCAGCGGACAGGGATGGTAGACGAGCAGTACTTC. Protein: CASSQRTGMVDEQYF.

The CDR3: CASSIDFHGYTF. CDR3 nucleotides: TGTGCCAGCAGCATAGACTTCCATGGCTACACCTTC. The chain joins TRBV3-1 (or the pseudogene TRBV3-2) to TRBJ1-2; no clear D. Germline assignment: CDR1 LGHDT and CDR2 YNNKEL (reference sequence). The CDR3 consists of 12 residues. The V end was cut by 5 bases, the J end by 6 bases, with 10 bases between.

This chain connects TRBV7-9 to TRBJ2-4; possible D gene TRBD2, 6 bases. The V end lost 1 base, the J end lost 0 bases, and 10 bases lay between the germline ends. The CDR3 is 16 residues long. CDR1 and CDR2 (germline): SEHNR, FQNEAQ (reference sequence). In DNA, the CDR3 is TGTGCCAGCAGCTTAGGTAGCGGACTAGCCAAAAACATTCAGTACTTC. The encoded protein is CASSLGSGLAKNIQYF.

This rearrangement joins TRBV6-5 to TRBJ2-5, with 8 nucleotides matching TRBD2. The CDR3 contains 16 residues. Germline assignment: CDR1 MNHEY and CDR2 SVGAGI. With V trimmed by 2 bases and J by 5 bases, 10 bases remained unmatched. The CDR3 is CASSYQSSGAGETQYF. The CDR3 region has the DNA TGTGCCAGCAGTTACCAAAGTAGCGGGGCGGGGGAGACCCAGTACTTC.

V usage is TRBV30 and J usage is TRBJ1-2, with D maybe TRBD1 (6 bases). The CDR3 totals 16 residues. Germline values: CDR1 GTSNPN, CDR2 SVGIG (reference sequence). V lost 0 bases to trimming and J lost 7 bases, with 21 bases between them. This chain's CDR3 is CAWSVPGLIKQGGYTF. CDR3 DNA sequence: TGTGCCTGGAGTGTACCCGGACTTATCAAACAGGGTGGCTACACCTTC.

The chain uses TRBV15 and TRBJ2-5; D not resolved. From germline, CDR1 is LNHNV and CDR2 YYDKDF (reference sequence). The CDR3 sequence is 14 residues long. Deletions cut 0 bases from V and 3 bases from J, with 8 bases between. The CDR3 DNA sequence: TGTGCCACCAGCAGAGATGGTGAGGAAGAGACCCAGTACTTC. This encodes CATSRDGEEETQYF.

This sequence joins TRBV7-9 and TRBJ2-3; 12 bases fit TRBD2. CDR1 is SEHNR and CDR2 is FQNEAQ in the germline V gene (reference sequence). This CDR3 has 16 residues. V was clipped by 6 bases and J by 2 bases; unmatched bases: 6. CDR3 loop: CASSQLAGGPTDTQYF. CDR3 coding DNA: TGTGCCAGCAGTCAACTAGCGGGGGGCCCCACAGATACGCAGTATTTT.

The V gene is TRBV30, the J gene TRBJ1-1; D possibly corresponds to TRBD1 (6 bases). Germline V CDR1 and CDR2: GTSNPN, SVGIG (reference sequence). This CDR3 region has 16 residues. The ends were cut back, 0 bases at V and 1 base at J, with 15 bases in the middle. CDR3 sequence: CAWSVPLWGQNTEAFF. CDR3 bases: TGTGCCTGGAGTGTTCCCCTTTGGGGACAGAACACTGAAGCTTTCTTT.

V usage is TRBV15 and J usage is TRBJ2-5; 7 nucleotides agree with TRBD1. In germline, CDR1 is LNHNV, CDR2 YYDKDF (reference sequence). V shed 2 bases and J 3 bases; nucleotides not matched to a gene: 3. The CDR3 runs 14 residues. DNA for the CDR3: TGTGCCACCAGCAGACTCGACAGGGAAGAGACCCAGTACTTC. It translates to CATSRLDREETQYF.

The chain recombines TRBV1 with TRBJ2-3; the D call of TRBD1 is as the table states it, not checked on the DNA. TRBV1 corresponds to a pseudogene. The CDR3 has 17 residues. The CDR3 DNA follows: TGCACCAGCAGCCAAGGGGGCGTAGGCCCAAGCACAGATACGCAGTATTTT. As protein: CTSSQGGVGPSTDTQYF.

This clone was seen once. The chain combines TRBV6-5 with TRBJ1-5; 8 bases align to TRBD1. The V and J ends lost 6 bases and 5 bases, in that order; junction bases with no gene match: 9. Germline-derived CDR1 and CDR2 are MNHEY and SVGAGI. The CDR3 runs to 15 residues. CDR3 in DNA: TGTGCCAGCAGGGACTGGACAGGGTTATATCAGCCCCAGCATTTT. Translating it yields CASRDWTGLYQPQHF.

V is TRBV4-1 and J is TRBJ1-2, with TRBD1 matching 7 bases. The CDR3 is made up of 15 amino acids. Trimming took 0 bases from V and 8 from J; bases not matched to a gene: 9. Germline V gene lookup returns CDR1 MGHRA and CDR2 YSYEKL. CDR3 sequence: CASSQETGTVSGYTF. CDR3 bases: TGCGCCAGCAGCCAAGAGACCGGGACAGTCTCGGGCTACACCTTC.

The chain joins TRBV3-1 (or the pseudogene TRBV3-2) to TRBJ2-1, with 11 bases aligning to TRBD2. The CDR3 covers 15 residues. Trimming cost V 3 bases and J 8 bases; bases outside gene matches: 6. Germline loops: CDR1 LGHDT, CDR2 YNNKEL (reference sequence). CDR3 in amino acids: CASSQLAGGQDEQFF. DNA for the CDR3: TGTGCCAGCAGCCAGCTAGCGGGGGGCCAGGATGAGCAGTTCTTC.

This clone was counted once. This CDR3 is CASSLAPVGGGYSYEQYF. Here the CDR3 DNA reads TGTGCCAGCAGCTTAGCGCCGGTCGGCGGGGGTTACTCCTACGAGCAGTACTTC. V gene TRBV7-9 combines with J gene TRBJ2-7; 7 bases fit TRBD2. V was clipped by 0 bases and J by 0 bases; unmatched bases: 11. The CDR3 length is 18 residues. Germline V gene sequence: CDR1 SEHNR, CDR2 FQNEAQ (reference sequence). The variable domain in full, completed from reference TRBV7-9 and TRBJ2-7, reads DTGVSQNPRHKITKRGQNVTFRCDPISEHNRLYWYRQTLGQGPEFLTYFQNEAQLEKSRLLSDRFSAERPKGSFSTLEIQRTEQGDSAMYLCASSLAPVGGGYSYEQYFGPGTRLTVT.

The J gene is TRBJ2-7, the V gene TRBV25-1, with D tentatively TRBD1 (5 bases). The CDR3 covers 13 residues. V dropped 3 bases and J dropped 7 bases, with 13 bases sitting between them. Germline V gene lookup returns CDR1 MGHDK and CDR2 SYGVNS. The CDR3 is CASSDRALGEQYF. The CDR3 DNA is TGTGCCAGCAGTGACAGGGCCCTCGGGGAGCAGTACTTC.

This clone has ten or more counts. The chain employs TRBV10-1 and TRBJ2-2, with D perhaps matching TRBD1 (5 bases). CDR1 is WNHNN, CDR2 SYGVQD, per germline (reference sequence). The length of the CDR3 is 15 residues. Trimming took 2 bases from V and 4 from J, leaving 11 bases between them. DNA for the CDR3: TGCGCCAGCAGTGAGGGGCAGGGCAGCACCGGGGAGCTGTTTTTT. Amino acids: CASSEGQGSTGELFF.

This chain links TRBV5-3 with TRBJ1-4; D uncertain. TRBV5-3 is recorded as an ORF, its role being uncertain. CDR3 length: 14 residues. The V gene lost 0 bases and the J gene lost 8 bases, with 11 bases spanning the gap. CDR3 amino acids: CARSLVCGYEKLFF. CDR3 DNA: TGTGCCAGAAGCTTGGTGTGCGGCTACGAAAAACTGTTTTTT.

This clone was found once. The gene calls are TRBV10-3 and TRBJ2-2; D remains ambiguous. Trimming took 8 bases from V and 1 from J, leaving 8 bases between them. The CDR3 consists of 13 residues. Germline V CDR1 and CDR2: ENHRY, SYGVKD. The CDR3 region has the DNA TGTGCCATCCGAGGCTTGAACACCGGGGAGCTGTTTTTT. Translation gives CAIRGLNTGELFF.

The chain has TRBV7-8 and TRBJ1-1; the D is unclear. CDR1 SGHVS and CDR2 FQNEAQ come from the germline V gene. The CDR3 consists of 16 residues. Trimming took off 0 bases at V and 4 bases at J, with 15 bases between the two ends. Here the CDR3 DNA reads TGTGCCAGCAGCTTAGCGGCTCCCGGACGGGGCACTGAAGCTTTCTTT. This sequence encodes CASSLAAPGRGTEAFF.

The chain joins TRBV2 to TRBJ1-2; TRBD1 aligns across 11 bases. Trimming at V came to 5 bases and at J to 3 bases, leaving 2 bases not matched to a gene. This CDR3 comprises 14 residues. Germline assignment: CDR1 SNHLY and CDR2 FYNNEI. For the CDR3, the DNA is TGTGCCAGCAGTCGGACAGGGGGCGACTATGGCTACACCTTC. This encodes CASSRTGGDYGYTF.

The V gene is TRBV30, the J gene TRBJ1-3; D remains ambiguous. Germline V lookup: CDR1 GTSNPN, CDR2 SVGIG (reference sequence). Deletions cut 0 bases from V and 2 bases from J, with 11 bases between. CDR3 size: 15 residues. CDR3 sequence reads: CAWSVRSAAGNTIYF. The CDR3 coding sequence is TGTGCCTGGAGTGTACGTTCCGCAGCTGGAAACACCATATATTTT.

The rearrangement links TRBV19 to TRBJ1-4; D gene uncertain. The CDR3 has 14 residues. From germline, CDR1 is LNHDA and CDR2 SQIVND (reference sequence). V dropped 4 bases and J dropped 10 bases, with 16 bases sitting between them. In DNA, the CDR3 is TGTGCCAGTAGTACCGGGCCCCCCGGAGGAAAACTGTTTTTT. Encoded protein: CASSTGPPGGKLFF. The variable domain in full, with the rest retrieved from reference TRBV19 and TRBJ1-4, is DGGITQSPKYLFRKEGQNVTLSCEQNLNHDAMYWYRQDPGQGLRLIYYSQIVNDFQKGDIAEGYSVSREKKESFPLTVTSAQKNPTAFYLCASSTGPPGGKLFFGSGTQLSVL.

The chain is built from TRBV18 and TRBJ1-4; possibly TRBD1 for D (6 bases). V dropped 8 bases and J dropped 5 bases, with 12 bases sitting between them. Per germline, CDR1 KGHSH and CDR2 LQKENI. The CDR3 has 13 residues. The CDR3 DNA sequence: TGTGCCAGCCTCAGGGGAACAAATGAAAAACTGTTTTTT. Translating it yields CASLRGTNEKLFF.